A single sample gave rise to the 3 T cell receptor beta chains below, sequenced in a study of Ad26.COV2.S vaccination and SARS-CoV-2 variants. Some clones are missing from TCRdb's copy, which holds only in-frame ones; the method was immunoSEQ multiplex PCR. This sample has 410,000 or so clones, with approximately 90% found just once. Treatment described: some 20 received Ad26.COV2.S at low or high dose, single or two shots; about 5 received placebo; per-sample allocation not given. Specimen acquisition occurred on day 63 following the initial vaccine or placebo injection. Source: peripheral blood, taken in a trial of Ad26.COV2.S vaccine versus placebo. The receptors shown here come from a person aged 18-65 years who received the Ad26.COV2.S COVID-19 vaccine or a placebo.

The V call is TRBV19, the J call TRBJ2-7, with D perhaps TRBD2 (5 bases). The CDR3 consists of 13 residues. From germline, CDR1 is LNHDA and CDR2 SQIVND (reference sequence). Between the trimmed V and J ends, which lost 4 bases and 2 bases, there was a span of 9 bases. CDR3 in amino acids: CASSRGLPYEQYF. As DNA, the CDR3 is TGTGCCAGTAGTAGAGGGCTGCCCTACGAGCAGTACTTC.

CDR3 nucleotides: TGTGCCAGCAGTCAAAAGACCGGGGAGCTGTTTTTT. Its protein product is CASSQKTGELFF. This chain uses TRBV7-2 with TRBJ2-2, with D unresolved. V lost 6 bases, J lost 5 bases, and 7 bases lay in between. Germline lookup yields CDR1 SGHTA and CDR2 FQGNSA. This CDR3 spans 12 amino acids.

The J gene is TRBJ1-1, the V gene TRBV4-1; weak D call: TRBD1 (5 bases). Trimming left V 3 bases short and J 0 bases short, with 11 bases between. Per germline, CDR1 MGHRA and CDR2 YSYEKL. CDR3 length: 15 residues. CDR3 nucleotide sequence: TGCGCCAGCAGCCACGGGACCCTCATGAACACTGAAGCTTTCTTT. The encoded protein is CASSHGTLMNTEAFF.